This entry describes one T cell receptor beta chain. This study enrolled people aged about 18 to 95 from about 24 US geographic areas. This entry is derived from a study of blood T cell repertoires in COVID-19. Study information: The study drew acute and convalescent COVID-19 samples from the United States, Italy and Spain.

Libraries were prepared by immunoSEQ multiplex PCR; TCRdb keeps only in-frame clonotypes and omits some of them. The table lists 250,000 or so clones, about 82% of them singletons. This clonotype was obtained from a woman aged 45-59 years who had recovered from COVID-19. The source material was PBMCs or T cells enriched from blood (not recorded which).

DNA of the CDR3: TGTGCCAGCAGTAGACCGGGACAGGGGACGACCGAGCAGTACTTC. Its protein product is CASSRPGQGTTEQYF. J is TRBJ2-7 and V is TRBV6-5, with 10 positions matching TRBD1. CDR1 and CDR2 (germline): MNHEY, SVGAGI. The junction had 10 bases not matched to a gene; V was cut back by 5 bases and J by 6 bases. This CDR3 spans 15 amino acids.